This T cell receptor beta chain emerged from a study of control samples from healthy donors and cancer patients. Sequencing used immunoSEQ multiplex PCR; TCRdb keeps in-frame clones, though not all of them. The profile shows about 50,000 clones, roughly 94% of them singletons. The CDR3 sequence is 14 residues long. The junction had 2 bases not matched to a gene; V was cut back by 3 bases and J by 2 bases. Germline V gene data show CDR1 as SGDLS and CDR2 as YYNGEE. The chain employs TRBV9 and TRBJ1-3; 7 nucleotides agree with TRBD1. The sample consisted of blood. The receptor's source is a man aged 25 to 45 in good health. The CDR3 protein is CASSEGATGNTIYF. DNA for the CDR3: TGTGCCAGCAGCGAGGGGGCGACTGGAAACACCATATATTTT.